The 26 T cell receptor beta chains below were found in one sample sequenced in a study of identical twins. MiXCR, applied by TCRdb to the 5' RACE reads, yields one record per CDR3 protein. The sample includes roughly 710,000 distinct CDR3 sequences, less than 7% of them seen just once. Material: naive T cells sorted from blood. All receptors come from a man younger than 35 in good health.

This chain joins TRBV18 and TRBJ1-1, with unresolved D. The CDR3 totals 12 residues. Germline V gives CDR1 KGHSH, CDR2 LQKENI. Trimming pared 3 bases from V and 8 bases from J, leaving 10 bases between. CDR3 residues: CASSPTPIEAFF. The DNA for the CDR3 is TGTGCCAGCTCACCCACACCAATAGAAGCTTTCTTT.

J is TRBJ1-1 and V is TRBV5-6; D is unclear. Trimming left V 4 bases short and J 6 bases short, with 13 bases between. Germline assignment: CDR1 SGHDT and CDR2 YYEEEE. The CDR3 contains 13 residues. The CDR3 coding sequence is TGTGCCAGCAGCAAACCGGGAGAGTCTGAAGCTTTCTTT. Amino acids: CASSKPGESEAFF.

This clonotype appeared a few times. V and J are TRBV4-3 and TRBJ2-3; D perhaps matches TRBD1 (6 bases). The CDR3 totals 14 residues. CDR1 and CDR2 from the germline V gene are LGHNA and YSLEER. V was shortened by 5 bases and J by 4 bases, with 13 bases between the two germline ends. The CDR3: CASSSGRGSDTQYF. CDR3 DNA sequence: TGCGCCAGCAGCTCGGGCAGGGGATCAGATACGCAGTATTTT.

There are a few counts of this clonotype. This chain uses TRBV7-9 with TRBJ1-2, with D perhaps TRBD1 (5 bases). This CDR3 spans 15 amino acids. Deletions cut 5 bases from V and 2 bases from J, with 15 bases between. Germline CDR1 reads SEHNR; CDR2 reads FQNEAQ (reference sequence). Here the CDR3 reads CASSDRDSLNYGYTF. In nucleotides, the CDR3 is TGTGCCAGCAGCGATCGGGACTCTTTGAACTATGGCTACACCTTC.

The chain joins TRBV12-3 or TRBV12-4 to TRBJ2-1; D remains ambiguous. Trimming pared 6 bases from V and 13 bases from J, leaving 19 bases between. This CDR3 has 13 amino acids. CDR3 sequence (DNA): TGTGCCAGCAGCCCCCCAAACCTAGGACCACAGTTCTTC. Translated, it gives CASSPPNLGPQFF.

The sample holds many counts of this clonotype. The chain uses TRBV12-3 or TRBV12-4 and TRBJ2-1; 16 positions match TRBD2. The CDR3 contains 16 residues. V lost 6 bases and J lost 8; bases outside the gene matches: 7. This CDR3 reads CASSQRGTSGRDEQFF. The DNA of the CDR3 is TGTGCCAGCAGCCAGAGGGGGACTAGCGGGAGGGATGAGCAGTTCTTC.

This clonotype has a count of ten or more. The rearrangement uses TRBV5-1 and TRBJ1-1; D might be TRBD1 (5 bases). The CDR3 consists of 15 residues. V dropped 1 base and J dropped 1 base, with 11 bases sitting between them. Per the germline V gene, CDR1 is SGHRS and CDR2 is YFSETQ. For the CDR3, the DNA is TGCGCCAGCAGCTTGATCGACGGGGGGAACACTGAAGCTTTCTTT. Translated: CASSLIDGGNTEAFF.

This clonotype was seen many times. This rearrangement joins TRBV29-1 to TRBJ2-1; no clear D. The V end was cut by 4 bases, the J end by 7 bases, with 11 bases between. Germline lookup yields CDR1 SQVTM and CDR2 ANQGSEA. The CDR3 has 12 residues. The CDR3 sequence: CSVGQAQNEQFF. The CDR3 nucleotides read TGCAGCGTTGGCCAGGCTCAGAATGAGCAGTTCTTC.

This clonotype has more than one count but fewer than ten. Its ends do not fully match the called genes, so a read error is possible. This chain connects TRBV7-9 to TRBJ2-6; D gene ambiguous. The V gene's germline CDR1 is SEHNR and CDR2 FQNEAQ (reference sequence). The CDR3 extends over 12 amino acids. CDR3 DNA: TGCGTCTTAAACTCTGGGGCCAACGTCCTGACTTTC. Its translation: CVLNSGANVLTF. The variable domain in full, completed from reference TRBV7-9 and TRBJ2-6, reads DTGVSQNPRHKITKRGQNVTFRCDPISEHNRLYWYRQTLGQGPEFLTYFQNEAQLEKSRLLSDRFSAERPKGSFSTLEIQRTEQGDSAMYLCVLNSGANVLTFGAGSRLTVL.

This clonotype was observed at least ten times. The chain has TRBV4-1 and TRBJ1-4; D is undetermined. V lost 0 bases, J lost 8 bases, and 7 bases lay in between. The CDR3 totals 13 residues. The germline CDR1 and CDR2 sequences are MGHRA and YSYEKL. The CDR3 protein is CASSQDPWEKLFF. Written as DNA, the CDR3 is TGCGCCAGCAGCCAAGACCCTTGGGAAAAACTGTTTTTT.

This clonotype has ten or more counts. The chain is built from TRBV7-2 and TRBJ2-2; no firm D call. CDR3 length: 15 amino acids. V was shortened by 5 bases and J by 4 bases, with 14 bases between the two germline ends. Germline CDR1 and CDR2: SGHTA and FQGNSA. This CDR3 reads CASSPAGPGTGELFF. The CDR3 bases are TGTGCCAGCAGCCCTGCTGGTCCAGGCACCGGGGAGCTGTTTTTT.

This clonotype was counted many times. CDR3 sequence: CASSFMAGHNEQFF. CDR3 nucleotides: TGTGCCAGCAGTTTTATGGCGGGGCACAATGAGCAGTTCTTC. The chain recombines TRBV12-3 or TRBV12-4 with TRBJ2-1; D might be TRBD2 (6 bases). The CDR3 is made up of 14 amino acids. V lost 3 bases and J lost 5, with 11 bases in between.

This clonotype has a handful of counts. V gene TRBV12-3 or TRBV12-4 combines with J gene TRBJ2-7; 11 bases agree with TRBD2. This CDR3 contains 15 residues. V lost 4 bases to trimming and J lost 3 bases; unmatched junction nucleotides: 5. CDR3 residues: CASSSSGRPGYEQYF. The DNA of the CDR3 is TGTGCCAGCAGTTCTAGCGGGAGGCCCGGCTACGAGCAGTACTTC.

Concerning this clonotype itself: Without the conserved terminal phenylalanine or tryptophan, this CDR3 likely stems from a read error. The chain joins TRBV25-1 to TRBJ2-3, with 10 bases aligning to TRBD2. Per the germline V gene, CDR1 is MGHDK and CDR2 is SYGVNS. CDR3 size: 16 residues. V gave up 3 bases and J gave up 6 bases; unmatched junction bases: 9. The CDR3 DNA reads as TGTGCCAGCAGTGATTCGGCTAGCGGGAGATCGGATACGCAGTATATT. It translates to CASSDSASGRSDTQYI.

This clonotype was seen a handful of times. V usage is TRBV5-4 and J usage is TRBJ2-1; D is perhaps TRBD2 (5 bases). Germline V gene data show CDR1 as SGHNT and CDR2 as YYREEE (reference sequence). V shed 0 bases and J shed 6 bases, with 13 bases lying between them. This CDR3 has 15 amino acids. The CDR3 here is CASSLASSPFNEQFF. CDR3 nucleotide sequence: TGTGCCAGCAGCTTGGCATCTAGCCCCTTCAATGAGCAGTTCTTC.

This clonotype appeared many times. This rearrangement joins TRBV7-9 to TRBJ2-3; 13 nucleotides match TRBD2. The CDR3 contains 15 residues. The V and J ends lost 6 bases and 7 bases, in that order; junction bases with no gene match: 7. Germline V gene data show CDR1 as SEHNR and CDR2 as FQNEAQ (reference sequence). Here the CDR3 reads CASRRTSGRPNTQYF. The CDR3 bases are TGTGCCAGCAGACGGACTAGCGGGAGACCGAATACGCAGTATTTT.

This clonotype occurred a few times. This chain connects TRBV5-5 to TRBJ2-7; D may be TRBD2 (7 bases). The CDR3 runs 16 residues. Germline CDR1 and CDR2: SGHKS and YYEKEE (reference sequence). V gave up 3 bases and J gave up 8 bases, with 24 bases separating them. CDR3 amino acids: CASSSGVGGGQWKQYF. In DNA form, the CDR3 reads TGTGCCAGCAGCTCCGGAGTTGGGGGGGGCCAATGGAAGCAGTACTTC.

This clonotype was recorded many times. This chain links TRBV28 with TRBJ2-1, with D uncertain. The length of the CDR3 is 16 residues. The germline V and J ends were trimmed by 7 bases and 5 bases, with 21 bases remaining between them. The germline gives CDR1 MDHEN, CDR2 SYDVKM. CDR3 DNA sequence: TGTGCCAGCAAGACCTCGCTGCCGTCTTGGAACAATGAGCAGTTCTTC. Its protein product is CASKTSLPSWNNEQFF.

In this sample, this clonotype turned up many times. The chain is built from TRBV12-3 or TRBV12-4 and TRBJ2-1; TRBD2 matches 10 bases. This CDR3 is built from 15 residues. The J segment lost 4 bases and the V segment lost 5 bases, leaving 5 bases of the junction unmatched. The CDR3, as DNA: TGTGCCAGCAGTGTGCCGGGACTAGCGTACAATGAGCAGTTCTTC. This gives the protein CASSVPGLAYNEQFF.

In its sample, this clonotype was seen a few times. The rearrangement uses TRBV29-1 and TRBJ2-3; D is unresolved. Trimming cost V 4 bases and J 3 bases, with 14 bases left between them. Germline loops: CDR1 SQVTM, CDR2 ANQGSEA. This CDR3 has 14 residues. The CDR3 sequence: CSVALTPTTDTQYF. The CDR3, as DNA: TGCAGCGTTGCCCTGACTCCCACTACAGATACGCAGTATTTT.

This clonotype was seen repeatedly, ten times or more. This rearrangement joins TRBV27 to TRBJ2-7; D assignment may be TRBD1 or TRBD2 (5 bases each). The germline V gene encodes CDR1 MNHEY and CDR2 SMNVEV (reference sequence). The CDR3 has 14 residues. The V end lost 2 bases, the J end lost 2 bases, and 10 bases lay between the germline ends. The CDR3 DNA sequence: TGTGCCAGCAGTTTAAAGGGACGGACCTACGAGCAGTACTTC. It specifies CASSLKGRTYEQYF.

In its sample, this clonotype was seen many times. This rearrangement joins TRBV12-5 to TRBJ2-7; D is possibly TRBD1 (7 bases). V dropped 6 bases and J dropped 3 bases, with 21 bases sitting between them. The CDR3 has 16 residues. Germline CDR1 and CDR2: LGHNT and FRNRAP. The DNA of the CDR3 is TGTGCTAGTGGACGAGCCGGGGGACAGTCGAGCTACGAGCAGTACGTC. Protein sequence: CASGRAGGQSSYEQYV.

CDR3 bases: TGCGCCAGCAGCTCTGGCCACAGCACTTCCTACGAGCAGTACTTC. Encoded protein: CASSSGHSTSYEQYF. The rearrangement uses TRBV5-1 and TRBJ2-7; D is unclear. Trimming took 3 bases from V and 1 from J, leaving 14 bases between them. CDR1 and CDR2 from the germline V gene are SGHRS and YFSETQ. This CDR3 contains 15 residues.

The chain uses TRBV4-2 and TRBJ2-5, with 11 positions matching TRBD2. Per the germline V gene, CDR1 is LGHNA and CDR2 is YNFKEQ. The CDR3 is 17 residues long. With 0 bases clipped from V and 2 bases from J, the junction kept 5 bases outside the gene matches. DNA of the CDR3: TGTGCCAGCAGCCAAGATGGTAGCGGGAGGGGACAAGAGACCCAGTACTTC. Protein product: CASSQDGSGRGQETQYF.

Many counts were recorded for this clonotype. This chain links TRBV11-2 with TRBJ2-7, with a weak D call TRBD2 (6 bases). This CDR3 has 13 residues. V lost 3 bases, J lost 3 bases, and 9 bases lay in between. Germline CDR1 reads SGHAT; CDR2 reads FQNNGV. CDR3 sequence reads: CASSFGRDYEQYF. The DNA of the CDR3 is TGTGCCAGCAGCTTCGGGCGGGACTACGAGCAGTACTTC.

This clonotype was recorded at least ten times. The chain links TRBV5-1 to TRBJ2-7; no clear D. Germline CDR1 reads SGHRS; CDR2 reads YFSETQ. This CDR3 comprises 14 residues. Trimming took 0 bases from V and 2 from J, leaving 9 bases between them. The CDR3 protein is CASSLGQVTYEQYF. CDR3 nucleotides: TGCGCCAGCAGCTTGGGGCAGGTCACCTACGAGCAGTACTTC.